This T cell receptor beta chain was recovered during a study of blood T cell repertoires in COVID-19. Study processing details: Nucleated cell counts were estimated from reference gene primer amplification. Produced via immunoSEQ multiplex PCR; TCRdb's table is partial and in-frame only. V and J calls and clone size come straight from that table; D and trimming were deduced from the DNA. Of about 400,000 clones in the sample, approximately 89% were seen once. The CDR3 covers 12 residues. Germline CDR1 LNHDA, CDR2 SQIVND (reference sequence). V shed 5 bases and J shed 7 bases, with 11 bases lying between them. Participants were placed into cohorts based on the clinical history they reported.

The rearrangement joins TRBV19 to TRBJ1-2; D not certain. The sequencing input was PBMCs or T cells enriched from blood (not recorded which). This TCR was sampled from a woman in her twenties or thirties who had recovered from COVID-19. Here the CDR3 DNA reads TGTGCCAGTAGTCCCCCCCGGAGTGGCTACACCTTC. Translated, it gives CASSPPRSGYTF.